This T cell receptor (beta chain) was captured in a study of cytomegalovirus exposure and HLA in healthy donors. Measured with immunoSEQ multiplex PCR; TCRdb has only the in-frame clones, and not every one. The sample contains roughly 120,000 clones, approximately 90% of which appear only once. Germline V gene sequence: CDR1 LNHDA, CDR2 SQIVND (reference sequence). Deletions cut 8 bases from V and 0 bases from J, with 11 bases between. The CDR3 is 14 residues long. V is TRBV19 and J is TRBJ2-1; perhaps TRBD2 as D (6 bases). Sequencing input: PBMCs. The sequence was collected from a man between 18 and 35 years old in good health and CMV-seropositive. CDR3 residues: CASEDYSSYNEQFF. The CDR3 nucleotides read TGTGCCAGTGAGGACTACAGCTCCTACAATGAGCAGTTCTTC. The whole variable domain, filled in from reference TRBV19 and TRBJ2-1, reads DGGITQSPKYLFRKEGQNVTLSCEQNLNHDAMYWYRQDPGQGLRLIYYSQIVNDFQKGDIAEGYSVSREKKESFPLTVTSAQKNPTAFYLCASEDYSSYNEQFFGPGTRLTVL.